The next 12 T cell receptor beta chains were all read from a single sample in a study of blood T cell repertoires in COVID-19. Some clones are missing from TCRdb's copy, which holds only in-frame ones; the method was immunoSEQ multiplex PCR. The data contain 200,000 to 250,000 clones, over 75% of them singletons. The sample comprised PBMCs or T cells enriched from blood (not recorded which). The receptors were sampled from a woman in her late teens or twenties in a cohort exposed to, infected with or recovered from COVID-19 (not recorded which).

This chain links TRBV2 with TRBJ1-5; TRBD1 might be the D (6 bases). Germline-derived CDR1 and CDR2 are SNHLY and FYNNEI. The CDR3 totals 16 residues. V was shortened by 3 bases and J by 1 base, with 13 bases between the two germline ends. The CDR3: CASSDLGAQSNQPQHF. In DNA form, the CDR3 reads TGTGCCAGCAGTGACTTGGGGGCACAAAGCAATCAGCCCCAGCATTTT.

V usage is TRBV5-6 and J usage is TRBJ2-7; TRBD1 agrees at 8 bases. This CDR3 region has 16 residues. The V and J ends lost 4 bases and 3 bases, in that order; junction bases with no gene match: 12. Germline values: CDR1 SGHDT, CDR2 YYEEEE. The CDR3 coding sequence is TGTGCCAGCAGCCTCGCGACAGGGGCCGCTTACTACGAGCAGTACTTC. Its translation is CASSLATGAAYYEQYF.

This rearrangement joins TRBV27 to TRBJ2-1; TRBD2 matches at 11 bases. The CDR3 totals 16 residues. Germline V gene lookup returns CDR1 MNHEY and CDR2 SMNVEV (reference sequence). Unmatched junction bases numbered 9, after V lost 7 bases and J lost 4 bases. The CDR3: CASIPGGTSGYNEQFF. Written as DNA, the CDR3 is TGTGCCAGCATCCCGGGAGGGACTAGCGGTTACAATGAGCAGTTCTTC.

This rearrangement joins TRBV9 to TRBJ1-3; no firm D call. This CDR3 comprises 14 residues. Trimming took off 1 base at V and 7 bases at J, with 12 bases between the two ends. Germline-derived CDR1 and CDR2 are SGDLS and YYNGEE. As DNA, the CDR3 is TGTGCCAGCAGCGTAATCGGCGGATCTAACACCATATATTTT. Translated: CASSVIGGSNTIYF.

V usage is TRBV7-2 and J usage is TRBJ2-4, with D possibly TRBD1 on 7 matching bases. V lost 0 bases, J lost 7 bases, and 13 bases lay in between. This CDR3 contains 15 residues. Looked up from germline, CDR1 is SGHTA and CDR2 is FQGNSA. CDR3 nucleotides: TGTGCCAGCAGCTTAGCGGACAGGAGGGGGAACATTCAGTACTTC. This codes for CASSLADRRGNIQYF.

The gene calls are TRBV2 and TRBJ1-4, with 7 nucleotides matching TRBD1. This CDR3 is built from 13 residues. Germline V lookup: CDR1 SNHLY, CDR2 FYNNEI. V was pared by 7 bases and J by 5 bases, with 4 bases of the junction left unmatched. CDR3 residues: CASTGTDNEKLFF. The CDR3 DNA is TGTGCCAGCACCGGGACAGACAATGAAAAACTGTTTTTT.

The CDR3 bases are TGTGCCAGCAGTGAAGTTACAGGCAATCAGCCCCAGCATTTT. It yields the protein CASSEVTGNQPQHF. The rearrangement uses TRBV2 and TRBJ1-5; no clear D gene. CDR1 is SNHLY and CDR2 is FYNNEI in the germline V gene. Trimming stripped 1 base from V and 2 bases from J, with 6 bases between. There are 14 residues in the CDR3.

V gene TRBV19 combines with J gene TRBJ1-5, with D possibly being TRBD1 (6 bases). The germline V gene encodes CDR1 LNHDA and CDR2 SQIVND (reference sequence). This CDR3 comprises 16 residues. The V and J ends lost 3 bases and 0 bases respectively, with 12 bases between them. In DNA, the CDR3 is TGTGCCAGTAGTATCGGGACACCCTATAGCAATCAGCCCCAGCATTTT. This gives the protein CASSIGTPYSNQPQHF.

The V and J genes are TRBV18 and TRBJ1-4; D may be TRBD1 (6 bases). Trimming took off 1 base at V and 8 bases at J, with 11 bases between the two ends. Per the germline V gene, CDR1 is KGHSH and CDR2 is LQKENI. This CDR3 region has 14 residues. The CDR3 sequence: CASSPRGGREKLFF. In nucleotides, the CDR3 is TGTGCCAGCTCACCACGAGGGGGACGGGAAAAACTGTTTTTT.

DNA for the CDR3: TGTGCCACCAGTGGTGCTAGCGGGAGGGCCAATGAGCAGTTCTTC. This encodes CATSGASGRANEQFF. V usage is TRBV24-1 and J usage is TRBJ2-1; 12 nucleotides match TRBD2. The CDR3 is 15 residues long. Germline V gene sequence: CDR1 KGHDR, CDR2 SFDVKD. Trimming removed 5 bases from V and 6 bases from J; junction bases left unmatched: 4.

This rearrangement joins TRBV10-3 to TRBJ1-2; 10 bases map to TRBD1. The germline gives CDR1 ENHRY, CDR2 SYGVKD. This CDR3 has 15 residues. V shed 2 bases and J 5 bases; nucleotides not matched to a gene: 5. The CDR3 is CAISEGTGDLYGYTF. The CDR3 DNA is TGTGCCATCAGTGAGGGGACAGGGGACTTATATGGCTACACCTTC.

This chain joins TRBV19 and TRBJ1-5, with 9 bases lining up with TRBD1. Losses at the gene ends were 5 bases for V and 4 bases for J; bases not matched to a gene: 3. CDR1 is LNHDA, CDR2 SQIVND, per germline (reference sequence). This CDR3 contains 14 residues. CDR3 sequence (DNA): TGTGCCAGTAGTTTTGACAGGGGGAATCAGCCCCAGCATTTT. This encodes CASSFDRGNQPQHF.